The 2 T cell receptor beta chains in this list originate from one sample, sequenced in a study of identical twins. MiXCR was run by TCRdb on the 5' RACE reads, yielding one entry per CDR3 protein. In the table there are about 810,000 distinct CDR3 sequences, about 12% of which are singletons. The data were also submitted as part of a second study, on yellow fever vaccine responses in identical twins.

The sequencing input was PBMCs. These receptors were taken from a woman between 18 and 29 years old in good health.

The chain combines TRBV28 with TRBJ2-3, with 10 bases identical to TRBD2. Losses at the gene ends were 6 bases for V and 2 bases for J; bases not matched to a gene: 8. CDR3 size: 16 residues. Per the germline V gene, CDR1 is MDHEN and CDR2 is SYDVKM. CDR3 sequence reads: CASRAHSGRFTDTQYF. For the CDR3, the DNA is TGTGCCAGCAGGGCCCATAGCGGGAGGTTCACAGATACGCAGTATTTT.

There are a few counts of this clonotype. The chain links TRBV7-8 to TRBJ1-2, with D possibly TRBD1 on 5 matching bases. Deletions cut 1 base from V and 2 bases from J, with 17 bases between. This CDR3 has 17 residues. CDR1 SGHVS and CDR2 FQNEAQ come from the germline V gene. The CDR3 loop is CASSLDSPRTPNYGYTF. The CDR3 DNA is TGTGCCAGCAGCTTAGACAGCCCCCGGACACCGAACTATGGCTACACCTTC.